The next 18 T cell receptor beta chains were all read from a single sample in a study of cytomegalovirus exposure and HLA in healthy donors. PCR was performed using 60 Vbeta and 13 Jbeta primers. Data came from immunoSEQ multiplex PCR; TCRdb stores just in-frame clones and leaves some out. The repertoire holds roughly 170,000 clones, with just over 75% as singletons. The sequencing sample was made of PBMCs. All receptors derive from a young woman in good health and CMV-seropositive.

This clone came up once. The chain is built from TRBV14 and TRBJ2-7, with D tentatively TRBD1 (6 bases). The germline CDR1 and CDR2 sequences are SGHDN and FVKESK. CDR3 length equals 13 residues. V lost 5 bases and J 4 bases, leaving 12 bases between the germline ends. In DNA, the CDR3 is TGTGCCAGCAGCGCCCAGGGGAGATACGAGCAGTACTTC. This sequence encodes CASSAQGRYEQYF.

A single count supports this clone. J is TRBJ1-5 and V is TRBV7-9, with 8 bases that match TRBD1. V trimming: 1 base; J trimming: 2 bases; junction bases outside the gene matches: 7. Germline assignment: CDR1 SEHNR and CDR2 FQNEAQ (reference sequence). CDR3 length equals 17 residues. DNA of the CDR3: TGTGCCAGCAGCTTAGGTACAGGGGGAATCGGCAATCAGCCCCAGCATTTT. Protein sequence: CASSLGTGGIGNQPQHF.

This chain joins TRBV7-8 and TRBJ2-4; TRBD1 agrees at 7 bases. The germline gives CDR1 SGHVS, CDR2 FQNEAQ. This CDR3 is built from 18 residues. Unmatched junction bases numbered 10, after V lost 1 base and J lost 1 base. CDR3 in DNA: TGTGCCAGCAGCTTAGGGCCCGGGACAGTCATGGCCAAAAACATTCAGTACTTC. Its protein product is CASSLGPGTVMAKNIQYF. Filled out from reference TRBV7-8 and TRBJ2-4, the complete variable domain reads GAGVSQSPRYKVAKRGQDVALRCDPISGHVSLFWYQQALGQGPEFLTYFQNEAQLDKSGLPSDRFFAERPEGSVSTLKIQRTQQEDSAVYLCASSLGPGTVMAKNIQYFGAGTRLSVL.

V is TRBV11-2 and J is TRBJ1-1; a weak D match, TRBD1 (6 bases). V gave up 1 base and J gave up 5 bases, with 11 bases separating them. The CDR3 is 14 amino acids. Germline V lookup: CDR1 SGHAT, CDR2 FQNNGV. CDR3 nucleotides: TGTGCCAGCAGCTTAGGAGGGGGTGGGACTGAAGCTTTCTTT. It is translated as CASSLGGGGTEAFF.

The chain combines TRBV5-1 with TRBJ2-1, with a weak D call TRBD2 (6 bases). Per the germline V gene, CDR1 is SGHRS and CDR2 is YFSETQ. The CDR3 is made up of 15 amino acids. Between the trimmed V and J ends, which lost 2 bases and 7 bases, there was a span of 16 bases. CDR3 nucleotide sequence: TGCGCCAGCAGCTTTGGAGGGGAAGATGTTAATGAGCAGTTCTTC. Its translation: CASSFGGEDVNEQFF. Based on the CDR3 plus reference TRBV5-1 and TRBJ2-1, the full variable domain is KAGVTQTPRYLIKTRGQQVTLSCSPISGHRSVSWYQQTPGQGLQFLFEYFSETQRNKGNFPGRFSGRQFSNSRSEMNVSTLELGDSALYLCASSFGGEDVNEQFFGPGTRLTVL.

The chain carries TRBV6-5 and TRBJ2-5; TRBD2 might be the D (6 bases). Germline-derived CDR1 and CDR2 are MNHEY and SVGAGI. The CDR3 consists of 15 residues. Trimming took 0 bases from V and 5 from J, leaving 13 bases between them. The CDR3 region has the DNA TGTGCCAGCAGTTACTCCCCGGGACTGGTGGAGACCCAGTACTTC. It specifies CASSYSPGLVETQYF.

CDR3 sequence (DNA): TGTGCCAGCAGCTTCCAGGGGTTGCCTAATGAAAAACTGTTTTTT. It yields the protein CASSFQGLPNEKLFF. V is TRBV5-6 and J is TRBJ1-4; TRBD1 might be the D (6 bases). The CDR3 has 15 residues. Germline-derived CDR1 and CDR2 are SGHDT and YYEEEE. Trimming shortened V by 2 bases and J by 3 bases, and 11 bases separated the two germline ends.

The rearrangement links TRBV7-9 to TRBJ2-3; 10 bases are shared with TRBD1. This CDR3 comprises 14 residues. The germline CDR1 and CDR2 sequences are SEHNR and FQNEAQ (reference sequence). With V trimmed by 5 bases and J by 4 bases, 3 bases remained unmatched. CDR3 protein: CASSTGQGADTQYF. The CDR3 DNA reads TGTGCCAGCAGCACCGGACAGGGGGCAGATACGCAGTATTTT.

CDR3 protein: CASSEGHGQGYYEQYF. DNA of the CDR3: TGTGCCAGCAGTGAAGGACACGGACAGGGGTACTACGAGCAGTACTTC. The V gene is TRBV2, the J gene TRBJ2-7; 9 bases match TRBD1. This CDR3 is built from 16 residues. Germline CDR1 SNHLY, CDR2 FYNNEI. J gave up 3 bases and V 1 base, and 7 bases lay outside the gene matches. Full variable domain (outside the CDR3, taken from reference TRBV2 and TRBJ2-7): EPEVTQTPSHQVTQMGQEVILRCVPISNHLYFYWYRQILGQKVEFLVSFYNNEISEKSEIFDDQFSVERPDGSNFTLKIRSTKLEDSAMYFCASSEGHGQGYYEQYFGPGTRLTVT.

This clone was recorded once. This chain connects TRBV28 to TRBJ2-1, with a weak D call TRBD1 (5 bases). In germline, CDR1 is MDHEN, CDR2 SYDVKM. The V gene lost 6 bases and the J gene lost 6 bases, with 12 bases spanning the gap. The CDR3 is 13 residues long. As DNA, the CDR3 is TGTGCCAGCAGCCTAGACAGTGGCAATGAGCAGTTCTTC. Amino acids: CASSLDSGNEQFF.

The V gene is TRBV28, the J gene TRBJ1-2; the D gene is possibly TRBD1 (5 bases). The V and J ends lost 3 bases and 4 bases respectively, with 6 bases between them. The CDR3 spans 12 residues. Germline V gene data show CDR1 as MDHEN and CDR2 as SYDVKM. The CDR3 here is CASSLTAYGYTF. Written as DNA, the CDR3 is TGTGCCAGCAGTTTGACAGCCTATGGCTACACCTTC.

The chain carries TRBV9 and TRBJ2-5, with TRBD1 identical over 10 bases. Trimming at V came to 4 bases and at J to 5 bases, leaving 14 bases not matched to a gene. Germline values: CDR1 SGDLS, CDR2 YYNGEE. The CDR3 has 17 residues. CDR3 nucleotides: TGTGCCAGCAGCTTTACCTCCGGGACAGGGGTGTCGGAGACCCAGTACTTC. Its translation: CASSFTSGTGVSETQYF.

This clone occurred a few times. The V and J genes are TRBV10-3 and TRBJ2-7; 9 nucleotides line up with TRBD1. V was clipped by 2 bases and J by 5 bases; unmatched bases: 7. CDR1 is ENHRY, CDR2 SYGVKD, per germline. The CDR3 loop spans 15 amino acids. CDR3 residues: CAISEPGQGVHEQYF. CDR3 bases: TGTGCCATCAGTGAGCCGGGACAGGGTGTCCACGAGCAGTACTTC.

The chain carries TRBV29-1 and TRBJ2-5; tentatively, D is TRBD1 (7 bases). Germline CDR1 reads SQVTM; CDR2 reads ANQGSEA. V lost 3 bases and J 7 bases, leaving 12 bases between the germline ends. The CDR3 has 12 amino acids. The CDR3 loop reads CSVDSQGGTQYF. In DNA form, the CDR3 reads TGCAGCGTTGATTCCCAGGGGGGGACCCAGTACTTC.

V is TRBV5-8 and J is TRBJ1-1; tentative D call: TRBD1 (5 bases). The CDR3 extends over 15 amino acids. The V end lost 0 bases, the J end lost 1 base, and 10 bases lay between the germline ends. Germline V lookup: CDR1 SGHTS, CDR2 YDEGEE. The chain's CDR3 is CASSLGGGPNTEAFF. Written as DNA, the CDR3 is TGTGCCAGCAGCTTGGGCGGGGGACCGAACACTGAAGCTTTCTTT.

The chain uses TRBV27 and TRBJ1-1; tentative D call: TRBD1 (6 bases). This CDR3 region has 14 residues. Germline V gives CDR1 MNHEY, CDR2 SMNVEV (reference sequence). V was cut by 0 bases and J by 7 bases, with 12 bases left in between. The CDR3 bases are TGTGCCAGCAGTTTATCGGTTGGACAGCTTGAAGCTTTCTTT. This sequence encodes CASSLSVGQLEAFF.

This chain uses TRBV30 with TRBJ1-2; possibly TRBD1 for D (6 bases). Trimming took 0 bases from V and 2 from J, leaving 13 bases between them. CDR3 length: 15 amino acids. The germline V gene encodes CDR1 GTSNPN and CDR2 SVGIG (reference sequence). CDR3 protein: CAWSVRLDRNYGYTF. The CDR3 DNA sequence: TGTGCCTGGAGTGTACGATTGGACAGAAACTATGGCTACACCTTC. The whole variable domain, filled in from reference TRBV30 and TRBJ1-2, reads SQTIHQWPATLVQPVGSPLSLECTVEGTSNPNLYWYRQAAGRGLQLLFYSVGIGQISSEVPQNLSASRPQDRQFILSSKKLLLSDSGFYLCAWSVRLDRNYGYTFGSGTRLTVV.

The chain combines TRBV4-2 with TRBJ2-2; 9 positions match TRBD2. CDR1 and CDR2 (germline): LGHNA, YNFKEQ. J gave up 2 bases and V 4 bases, and 11 bases lay outside the gene matches. CDR3 length equals 18 residues. CDR3 amino acids: CASSRVASGDGNTGELFF. CDR3 bases: TGTGCCAGCAGCCGAGTCGCTAGCGGGGATGGAAACACCGGGGAGCTGTTTTTT.